The clone carrying this T cell receptor beta chain occurred many times. This sample is drawn from a study of T cells in Graves' hyperthyroidism and ophthalmopathy. The source material, RNA transcripts, was used to amplify TCR beta CDR3 regions. The primer set for the first-round RT-PCR of the TCR CDR3 was HTBI. One entry per CDR3 protein results from TCRdb running MiXCR on the multiplex PCR reads. This table holds roughly 160,000 distinct CDR3 sequences, over 7.5% found once. The CDR3 runs 14 residues. V shed 1 base and J shed 4 bases, with 10 bases lying between them. The germline gives CDR1 LNHDA, CDR2 SQIVND (reference sequence). Based on clinical symptoms, serum thyroxine and TRAb, thyroid ultrasound and orbital computed tomography, diagnoses were reached.

This clonotype was obtained from a woman between 18 and 29 years old with Graves' hyperthyroidism that later progressed to Graves' ophthalmopathy. The rearrangement links TRBV19 to TRBJ1-1, with D possibly being TRBD1 (6 bases). Sequenced: blood. The CDR3 reads CASSIAEGGTEAFF. The CDR3 DNA follows: TGTGCCAGTAGTATAGCTGAGGGGGGCACTGAAGCTTTCTTT.